The next 17 T cell receptor beta chains were all read from a single sample in a study of blood T cell repertoires in COVID-19. Assay: immunoSEQ multiplex PCR; the TCRdb copy retains only in-frame clones and omits some. The sample consists of around 300,000 clones, roughly 90% of them appearing once. Sequenced: PBMCs or T cells enriched from blood (not recorded which). The receptors were gathered from a woman in her fifties or sixties who had recovered from COVID-19.

The CDR3 loop is CATSEPTGENTGELFF. CDR3 in DNA: TGTGCCACCAGTGAACCGACAGGGGAGAACACCGGGGAGCTGTTTTTT. The chain joins TRBV24-1 to TRBJ2-2, with 8 nucleotides matching TRBD1. The CDR3 contains 16 residues. The V segment lost 4 bases and the J segment 1 base; nucleotides outside the gene matches: 4. Germline V gives CDR1 KGHDR, CDR2 SFDVKD.

CDR3 residues: CASSLRGDRREKLFF. For the CDR3, the DNA is TGTGCCAGCAGCTTGCGCGGGGACCGGCGTGAAAAACTGTTTTTT. The chain couples TRBV5-4 to TRBJ1-4, with D possibly matching TRBD1 (5 bases). The CDR3 is 15 residues long. The ends were cut back, 1 base at V and 7 bases at J, with 14 bases in the middle. From germline, CDR1 is SGHNT and CDR2 YYREEE (reference sequence).

The chain carries TRBV3-1 (or the pseudogene TRBV3-2) and TRBJ1-3, with TRBD1 matching over 8 bases. Looked up from germline, CDR1 is LGHDT and CDR2 is YNNKEL (reference sequence). This CDR3 contains 14 residues. The J segment lost 3 bases and the V segment lost 3 bases, leaving 1 base of the junction unmatched. The CDR3 region has the DNA TGTGCCAGCAGCCAGACAGGGGTTGGAAACACCATATATTTT. Translating gives CASSQTGVGNTIYF.

This clone was observed a single time. The J gene is TRBJ1-6, the V gene TRBV2; D is uncertain. The CDR3 covers 13 residues. Trimming cost V 7 bases and J 6 bases, with 10 bases left between them. Per germline, CDR1 SNHLY and CDR2 FYNNEI. CDR3 bases: TGTGCCAGCACGGTATATCCTAATTCACCCCTCCACTTT. Its protein product is CASTVYPNSPLHF.

The chain combines TRBV10-1 with TRBJ2-7; D might be TRBD2 (5 bases). CDR1 is WNHNN and CDR2 is SYGVQD in the germline V gene (reference sequence). This CDR3 contains 15 residues. Trimming pared 6 bases from V and 12 bases from J, leaving 27 bases between. CDR3 residues: CASRLGLGLRSDRYF. Written as DNA, the CDR3 is TGCGCCAGCAGACTTGGATTAGGACTTAGATCCGACCGGTACTTC.

V is TRBV29-1 and J is TRBJ2-7, with 10 positions matching TRBD1. The CDR3 sequence is 14 residues long. Germline CDR1 and CDR2: SQVTM and ANQGSEA. V was clipped by 4 bases and J by 2 bases; unmatched bases: 5. The CDR3 spells CSVVPGTGAYEQYF. CDR3 nucleotides: TGCAGCGTTGTGCCCGGGACAGGGGCCTACGAGCAGTACTTC.

The chain recombines TRBV28 with TRBJ2-2, with 7 bases aligning to TRBD2. Germline CDR1 and CDR2: MDHEN and SYDVKM. CDR3 length: 15 residues. Trimming cost V 7 bases and J 0 bases; bases outside gene matches: 5. CDR3 in amino acids: CASMGGEANTGELFF. The CDR3 bases are TGTGCCAGCATGGGGGGGGAAGCGAACACCGGGGAGCTGTTTTTT.

As concerns this clone: The sample holds other DNA sequences that translate to the same CDR3. The rearrangement uses TRBV3-1 (or the pseudogene TRBV3-2) and TRBJ2-7, with D perhaps matching TRBD2 (6 bases). Trimming took off 4 bases at V and 2 bases at J, with 9 bases between the two ends. Germline V gene sequence: CDR1 LGHDT, CDR2 YNNKEL (reference sequence). This CDR3 has 13 residues. DNA for the CDR3: TGTGCCAGCAGCCCTGGGGGGACCTACGAGCAGTACTTC. Translating gives CASSPGGTYEQYF.

The chain joins TRBV21-1 to TRBJ1-5; the D segment call TRBD1 is taken from the table without a DNA check. TRBV21-1 represents a pseudogene. The CDR3 contains 16 residues. The CDR3 DNA is TGTGCCAGCAGCAAATGGAGCGTAGGGGTTCGTCAGCCCCAGCATTTT. As protein: CASSKWSVGVRQPQHF.

The CDR3 bases are TGTGCCAGCAGCCAGGCAGGGGGTAATTCACCCCTCCACTTT. Its protein product is CASSQAGGNSPLHF. The J gene is TRBJ1-6, the V gene TRBV3-1 (or the pseudogene TRBV3-2), with 7 nucleotides matching TRBD1. CDR3 length equals 14 residues. The ends lost 3 bases at V and 6 bases at J; junction bases unmatched: 2. Germline assignment: CDR1 LGHDT and CDR2 YNNKEL (reference sequence).

The chain couples TRBV11-2 to TRBJ2-1, with a possible D match to TRBD2 (5 bases). V was pared by 6 bases and J by 2 bases, with 11 bases between. CDR3 length: 14 residues. CDR1 and CDR2 (germline): SGHAT, FQNNGV. The CDR3 DNA is TGTGCCAGCAGGAAGGACTCCCCCTACAATGAGCAGTTCTTC. Translated: CASRKDSPYNEQFF. The full variable domain, its missing parts supplied by reference TRBV11-2 and TRBJ2-1, is EAGVAQSPRYKIIEKRQSVAFWCNPISGHATLYWYQQILGQGPKLLIQFQNNGVVDDSQLPKDRFSAERLKGVDSTLKIQPAKLEDSAVYLCASRKDSPYNEQFFGPGTRLTVL.

In its sample, this clone was seen once. This chain joins TRBV28 and TRBJ1-2; D call uncertain. CDR1 and CDR2 from the germline V gene are MDHEN and SYDVKM. The CDR3 loop spans 14 amino acids. V lost 1 base and J 2 bases, leaving 8 bases between the germline ends. In DNA form, the CDR3 reads TGTGCCAGCAGTTTATTCGGGGAAAACTATGGCTACACCTTC. Its protein is CASSLFGENYGYTF.

The chain links TRBV11-2 to TRBJ2-3; 9 nucleotides line up with TRBD1. Germline assignment: CDR1 SGHAT and CDR2 FQNNGV. Trimming cost V 1 base and J 11 bases; bases outside gene matches: 13. This CDR3 region has 16 residues. The CDR3 loop reads CASSLGTGDSRAGQYF. The CDR3 coding sequence is TGTGCCAGCAGCTTAGGGACAGGGGATTCCCGAGCTGGGCAGTATTTT.

This clone has just one count. The genes are TRBV18 and TRBJ2-1; D is ambiguous. The CDR3 loop spans 12 amino acids. Looked up from germline, CDR1 is KGHSH and CDR2 is LQKENI. The ends were cut back, 3 bases at V and 7 bases at J, with 7 bases in the middle. The CDR3 DNA reads TGTGCCAGCTCACCCTTCGAGAATGAGCAGTTCTTC. It is translated as CASSPFENEQFF. Complete variable domain (other parts from reference TRBV18 and TRBJ2-1): NAGVMQNPRHLVRRRGQEARLRCSPMKGHSHVYWYRQLPEEGLKFMVYLQKENIIDESGMPKERFSAEFPKEGPSILRIQQVVRGDSAAYFCASSPFENEQFFGPGTRLTVL.

This clone appeared once. The chain combines TRBV28 with TRBJ1-2; a weak D match, TRBD1 (5 bases). The CDR3 is 13 amino acids. V was shortened by 3 bases and J by 8 bases, with 13 bases between the two germline ends. Per the germline V gene, CDR1 is MDHEN and CDR2 is SYDVKM. The CDR3 protein is CASSFLGGEGYTF. The CDR3 region has the DNA TGTGCCAGCAGTTTCCTGGGGGGGGAAGGCTACACCTTC.

The chain employs TRBV6-5 and TRBJ2-7, with D maybe TRBD1 (6 bases). The germline V gene has CDR1 MNHEY and CDR2 SVGAGI. V was trimmed by 5 bases and J by 3 bases, leaving 11 bases between them. The CDR3 is made up of 13 amino acids. The CDR3 DNA is TGTGCCAGCAGTCCCCCGGGACACTACGAGCAGTACTTC. Its translation: CASSPPGHYEQYF.

This chain links TRBV6-5 with TRBJ1-2; D not certain. This CDR3 has 15 residues. V gave up 4 bases and J gave up 8 bases, with 20 bases separating them. Germline lookup yields CDR1 MNHEY and CDR2 SVGAGI. CDR3: CASSFWNTDPGGYTF. CDR3 in DNA: TGTGCCAGCAGTTTTTGGAACACGGACCCGGGGGGCTACACCTTC.